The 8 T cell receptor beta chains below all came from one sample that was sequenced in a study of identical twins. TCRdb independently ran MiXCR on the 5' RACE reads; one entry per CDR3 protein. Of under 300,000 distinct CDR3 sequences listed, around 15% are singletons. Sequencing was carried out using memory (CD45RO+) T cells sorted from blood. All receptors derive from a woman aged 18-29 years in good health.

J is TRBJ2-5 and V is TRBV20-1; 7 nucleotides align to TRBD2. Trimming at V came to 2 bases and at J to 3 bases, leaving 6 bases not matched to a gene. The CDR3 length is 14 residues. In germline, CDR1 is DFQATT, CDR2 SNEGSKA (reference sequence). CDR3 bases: TGCAGTGCTAGATTCCCAGCGGGGAAAGAGACCCAGTACTTC. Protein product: CSARFPAGKETQYF.

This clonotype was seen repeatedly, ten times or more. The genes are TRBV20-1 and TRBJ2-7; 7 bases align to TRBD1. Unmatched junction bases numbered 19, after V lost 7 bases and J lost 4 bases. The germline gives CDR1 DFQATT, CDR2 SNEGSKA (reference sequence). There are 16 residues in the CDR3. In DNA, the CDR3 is TGCAGTGTCTCAAACCGGGACAGACCCCAGCCGTACGAGCAGTACTTC. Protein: CSVSNRDRPQPYEQYF.

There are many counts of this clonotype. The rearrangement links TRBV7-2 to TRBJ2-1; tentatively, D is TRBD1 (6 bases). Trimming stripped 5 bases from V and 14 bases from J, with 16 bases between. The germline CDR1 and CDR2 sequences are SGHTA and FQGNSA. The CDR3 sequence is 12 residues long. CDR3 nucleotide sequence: TGTGCCAGCAGCCAGTCAAGGGGACACAAGTTCTTC. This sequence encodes CASSQSRGHKFF.

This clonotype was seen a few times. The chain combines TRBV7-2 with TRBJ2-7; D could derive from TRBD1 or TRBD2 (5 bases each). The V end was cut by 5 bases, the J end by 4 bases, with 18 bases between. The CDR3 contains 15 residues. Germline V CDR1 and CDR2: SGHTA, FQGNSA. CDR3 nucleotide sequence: TGTGCCAGCAGCATCGGGACCGGGGTTCTTTACGAGCAGTACTTC. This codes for CASSIGTGVLYEQYF.

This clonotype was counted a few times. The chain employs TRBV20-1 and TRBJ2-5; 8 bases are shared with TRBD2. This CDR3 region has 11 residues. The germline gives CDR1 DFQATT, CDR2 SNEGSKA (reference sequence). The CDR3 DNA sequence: TGCGGCGGGGGGAACCAAGAGACCCAGTACTTC. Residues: CGGGNQETQYF.

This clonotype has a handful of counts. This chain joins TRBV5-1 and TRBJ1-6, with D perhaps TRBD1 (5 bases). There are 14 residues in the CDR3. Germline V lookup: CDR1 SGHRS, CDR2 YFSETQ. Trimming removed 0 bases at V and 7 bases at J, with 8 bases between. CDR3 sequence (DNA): TGCGCCAGCAGCTTGGTAGGGACCAATTCACCCCTCCACTTT. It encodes CASSLVGTNSPLHF.

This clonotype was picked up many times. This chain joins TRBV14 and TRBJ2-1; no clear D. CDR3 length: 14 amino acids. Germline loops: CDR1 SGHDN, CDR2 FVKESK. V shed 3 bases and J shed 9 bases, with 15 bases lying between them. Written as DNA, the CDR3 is TGTGCCAGCAGCCATCGGACCCCGTTGGTTGAGCAGTTCTTC. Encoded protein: CASSHRTPLVEQFF.

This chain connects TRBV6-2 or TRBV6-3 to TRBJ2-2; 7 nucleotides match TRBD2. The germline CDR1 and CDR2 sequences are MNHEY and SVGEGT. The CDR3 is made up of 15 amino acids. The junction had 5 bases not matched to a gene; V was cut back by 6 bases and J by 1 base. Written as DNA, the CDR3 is TGTGCCAGCAGAACCGGGACTAAGAACACCGGGGAGCTGTTTTTT. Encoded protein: CASRTGTKNTGELFF.